Listed here are 11 T cell receptor beta chains from one sample, sequenced in a study of CD8 T cells in Susac syndrome. Random hexamers primed reverse transcription of about 0.5 to 1 ug RNA. MiXCR, applied by TCRdb to the immunoSEQ multiplex PCR reads, yields one record per CDR3 protein. The sample lists more than 250,000 distinct CDR3 sequences; 92% were seen once. The sample consisted of CD4+ T cells from PBMCs. The receptors were gathered from a human donor with multiple sclerosis.

J is TRBJ1-1 and V is TRBV30; D is undetermined. Germline CDR1 is GTSNPN and CDR2 is SVGIG (reference sequence). The CDR3 sequence is 13 residues long. V dropped 0 bases and J dropped 1 base, with 6 bases sitting between them. The CDR3 nucleotides read TGTGCCTGGAGTGTCGCCCGGAACACTGAAGCTTTCTTT. Protein: CAWSVARNTEAFF.

The genes are TRBV6-2 or TRBV6-3 and TRBJ2-2; a weak D match, TRBD1 (5 bases). The CDR3 contains 14 residues. In germline, CDR1 is MNHEY, CDR2 SVGEGT. V gave up 10 bases and J gave up 0 bases, with 12 bases separating them. This CDR3 is CATKTASNTGELFF. The DNA of the CDR3 is TGTGCCACCAAGACAGCGTCGAACACCGGGGAGCTGTTTTTT.

The rearrangement joins TRBV5-1 to TRBJ2-1; 9 bases map to TRBD1. The J segment lost 5 bases and the V segment lost 2 bases, leaving 5 bases of the junction unmatched. Germline-derived CDR1 and CDR2 are SGHRS and YFSETQ. The CDR3 runs to 15 residues. The CDR3 here is CASSLGQGRHNEQFF. CDR3 in DNA: TGCGCCAGCAGCTTAGGACAGGGGAGGCACAATGAGCAGTTCTTC.

V and J are TRBV2 and TRBJ1-1; D perhaps matches TRBD1 (6 bases). Deletions cut 6 bases from V and 9 bases from J, with 20 bases between. CDR1 and CDR2 from the germline V gene are SNHLY and FYNNEI. CDR3 length: 14 residues. The CDR3 here is CASRETGNNQKAFF. The CDR3 coding sequence is TGTGCCAGCAGGGAAACAGGGAACAACCAGAAAGCTTTCTTT. Combining the CDR3 with reference TRBV2 and TRBJ1-1 gives the whole variable domain EPEVTQTPSHQVTQMGQEVILRCVPISNHLYFYWYRQILGQKVEFLVSFYNNEISEKSEIFDDQFSVERPDGSNFTLKIRSTKLEDSAMYFCASRETGNNQKAFFGQGTRLTVV.

The CDR3 DNA sequence: TGTGCCAGCAGCTTGCGGGGGATCGGGCGTCAGCCCCAGCATTTT. Translation gives CASSLRGIGRQPQHF. This sequence joins TRBV5-6 and TRBJ1-5; TRBD1 might be the D (5 bases). CDR1 is SGHDT and CDR2 is YYEEEE in the germline V gene. Trimming left V 1 base short and J 6 bases short, with 14 bases between. There are 15 residues in the CDR3.

V gene TRBV3-1 combines with J gene TRBJ1-1, with D perhaps TRBD1 (6 bases). Trimming took off 4 bases at V and 2 bases at J, with 20 bases between the two ends. The CDR3 totals 17 residues. Per the germline V gene, CDR1 is LGHDT and CDR2 is YNNKEL (reference sequence). The CDR3 nucleotides read TGTGCCAGCAGCCTAAGAAGCTTGATACAGGGAAACACTGAAGCTTTCTTT. Translated, it gives CASSLRSLIQGNTEAFF.

The J gene is TRBJ2-1, the V gene TRBV29-1; 7 bases align to TRBD2. V lost 5 bases and J lost 7; bases outside the gene matches: 11. This CDR3 comprises 14 residues. The germline gives CDR1 SQVTM, CDR2 ANQGSEA. In DNA form, the CDR3 reads TGCAGCGTTAGTTCAAGGGGAGGGACTAATGAGCAGTTCTTC. Translation: CSVSSRGGTNEQFF.

The chain is built from TRBV7-9 and TRBJ2-7; 11 nucleotides agree with TRBD2. Per germline, CDR1 SEHNR and CDR2 FQNEAQ (reference sequence). CDR3 length: 17 residues. Trimming took 5 bases from V and 1 from J; bases not matched to a gene: 10. CDR3 in amino acids: CASSHLAGGHRSYEQYF. CDR3 DNA: TGTGCCAGCAGCCACCTAGCGGGAGGCCACCGGTCCTACGAGCAGTACTTC.

The chain carries TRBV6-1 and TRBJ1-2; a possible D gene is TRBD1 (5 bases). This CDR3 contains 13 residues. The V gene's germline CDR1 is MNHNS and CDR2 SASEGT. V lost 2 bases, J lost 8 bases, and 12 bases lay in between. The CDR3, as DNA: TGTGCCAGCAGTGAACGGACACCGTACGGCTACACCTTC. Its translation: CASSERTPYGYTF.

The CDR3 DNA is TGTGCCAGCAGTGAATATTACGGGAGAGAGACCCAGTACTTC. Translating gives CASSEYYGRETQYF. J is TRBJ2-5 and V is TRBV25-1; D might be TRBD2 (6 bases). Trimming left V 0 bases short and J 4 bases short, with 9 bases between. The V gene's germline CDR1 is MGHDK and CDR2 SYGVNS. The CDR3 extends over 14 amino acids. The full variable domain, with the rest looked up from reference TRBV25-1 and TRBJ2-5, is EADIYQTPRYLVIGTGKKITLECSQTMGHDKMYWYQQDPGMELHLIHYSYGVNSTEKGDLSSESTVSRIRTEHFPLTLESARPSHTSQYLCASSEYYGRETQYFGPGTRLLVL.

The J gene is TRBJ2-3, the V gene TRBV29-1, with unresolved D. CDR1 and CDR2 (germline): SQVTM, ANQGSEA. Deletions cut 0 bases from V and 6 bases from J, with 10 bases between. The CDR3 is made up of 13 amino acids. The CDR3 nucleotides are TGCAGCGTTGAAGAGGGGATGCAGGATACGCAGTATTTT. Its protein is CSVEEGMQDTQYF.